The entry below describes one TCR beta chain. Between the trimmed V and J ends, which lost 0 bases and 0 bases, there was a span of 12 bases. The CDR3 is made up of 17 amino acids. The V gene's germline CDR1 is LGHDT and CDR2 YNNKEL (reference sequence). It was with random hexamers that about 0.45 to 1 ug RNA was reverse transcribed. TCRdb reanalysed the immunoSEQ multiplex PCR reads using MiXCR and keeps one entry per CDR3 protein. The table records 100,000 to 150,000 distinct CDR3 sequences, roughly 95% of them present only once. This specimen comes from a study of CD8 T cells in Susac syndrome. The sequenced sample was CD4+ T cells from PBMCs. This sequence was found in a human donor in good health. The chain recombines TRBV3-1 with TRBJ2-1, with D unresolved. The CDR3 DNA reads as TGTGCCAGCAGCCAAGAAAGGGTCCGAAGCTCCTACAATGAGCAGTTCTTC. Translated, it gives CASSQERVRSSYNEQFF.